These T cell receptor beta chains were read from a single sample in a study of shared clonotypes between healthy human individuals. Assay: immunoSEQ multiplex PCR; the TCRdb copy retains only in-frame clones and omits some. The sample lists roughly 720,000 clones, about 92% occurring once. Material for sequencing was memory CD8+ T cells from PBMCs. All receptors come from a young man in good health. Some clones in this sample may be carry-over from other donors' samples. Each CDR3 is given with its conserved first and last residue. Fields, in order: D gene, J gene, V gene, clone size, CDR3 protein, CDR3 DNA. The D gene is left open where the match is weak. Not every row has a clone size; where given, it reads once, few, many or a size class.

d_gene: -; j_gene: TRBJ2-7; v_gene: TRBV29-1; abundance: -; CDR3aa: CSVLHSYEQYF; CDR3nt: TGCAGCGTTTTACATTCCTACGAGCAGTACTTC
d_gene: -; j_gene: TRBJ2-3; v_gene: TRBV14; abundance: -; CDR3aa: CASWSGYRTDTQYF; CDR3nt: TGTGCCAGCTGGTCGGGGTACCGAACAGATACGCAGTATTTT
d_gene: -; j_gene: TRBJ1-2; v_gene: TRBV10-3; abundance: once; CDR3aa: CAISESFRGNYGYTF; CDR3nt: TGTGCCATCAGTGAGTCCTTTCGGGGAAACTATGGCTACACCTTC
d_gene: -; j_gene: TRBJ2-3; v_gene: TRBV25-1; abundance: -; CDR3aa: CASSELWDTQYF; CDR3nt: TGTGCCAGCAGTGAATTATGGGATACGCAGTATTTT
d_gene: -; j_gene: TRBJ1-1; v_gene: TRBV15; abundance: -; CDR3aa: CATSRVRGGNTEAFF; CDR3nt: TGTGCCACCAGCAGAGTACGGGGGGGGAACACTGAAGCTTTCTTT
d_gene: TRBD2; j_gene: TRBJ2-2; v_gene: TRBV7-9; abundance: -; CDR3aa: CASSGGRAPGELFF; CDR3nt: TGTGCCAGCAGCGGAGGGAGGGCACCCGGGGAGCTGTTTTTT
d_gene: -; j_gene: TRBJ2-3; v_gene: TRBV15; abundance: -; CDR3aa: CATSGRRADTQYF; CDR3nt: TGTGCCACCAGCGGGCGAAGGGCAGATACGCAGTATTTT
d_gene: TRBD1; j_gene: TRBJ1-2; v_gene: TRBV30; abundance: -; CDR3aa: CAWRNFGTGYGYTF; CDR3nt: TGTGCCTGGAGGAACTTCGGGACAGGTTATGGCTACACCTTC
d_gene: -; j_gene: TRBJ2-7; v_gene: TRBV7-9; abundance: -; CDR3aa: CASSPVGLFGF; CDR3nt: TGTGCCAGCAGCCCCGTTGGTCTATTCGGCTTC
d_gene: TRBD1; j_gene: TRBJ1-4; v_gene: TRBV7-2; abundance: -; CDR3aa: CASSSGTVMNEKLFF; CDR3nt: TGTGCCAGCAGCTCCGGGACAGTAATGAACGAAAAACTGTTTTTT
d_gene: -; j_gene: TRBJ1-1; v_gene: TRBV2; abundance: few; CDR3aa: CASSESRAEAFF; CDR3nt: TGTGCCAGCAGTGAATCTAGGGCAGAAGCTTTCTTT
d_gene: TRBD1; j_gene: TRBJ1-1; v_gene: TRBV7-9; abundance: -; CDR3aa: CASGAGGWENTEAFF; CDR3nt: TGTGCCAGCGGGGCAGGGGGCTGGGAGAACACTGAAGCTTTCTTT
d_gene: TRBD1; j_gene: TRBJ2-7; v_gene: TRBV9; abundance: -; CDR3aa: CASSVAVGGGYEQYF; CDR3nt: TGTGCCAGCAGCGTAGCGGTAGGGGGCGGCTACGAGCAGTACTTC
d_gene: TRBD1; j_gene: TRBJ2-7; v_gene: TRBV4-3; abundance: -; CDR3aa: CASSFRDSSHEQYF; CDR3nt: TGCGCCAGCAGTTTCCGGGACAGTAGCCACGAGCAGTACTTC
d_gene: TRBD1; j_gene: TRBJ2-2; v_gene: TRBV7-8; abundance: -; CDR3aa: CASSFDRGQVNTGELFF; CDR3nt: TGTGCCAGCAGCTTCGACAGGGGACAGGTCAACACCGGGGAGCTGTTTTTT
d_gene: -; j_gene: TRBJ2-7; v_gene: TRBV10-1; abundance: -; CDR3aa: CASSPGHGHEQYF; CDR3nt: TGCGCCAGCAGCCCGGGACACGGGCACGAGCAGTACTTC
d_gene: -; j_gene: TRBJ2-7; v_gene: TRBV6-5; abundance: once; CDR3aa: CASRDRYEQYF; CDR3nt: TGTGCCAGCAGAGACAGGTACGAGCAGTACTTC
d_gene: -; j_gene: TRBJ2-7; v_gene: TRBV2; abundance: -; CDR3aa: CASRNLGGEQYF; CDR3nt: TGTGCCAGCCGGAACCTAGGTGGGGAGCAGTACTTC
d_gene: -; j_gene: TRBJ2-6; v_gene: TRBV7-6; abundance: -; CDR3aa: CASSLVGANVLTF; CDR3nt: TGTGCCAGCAGCTTAGTTGGGGCCAACGTCCTGACTTTC
d_gene: -; j_gene: TRBJ1-4; v_gene: TRBV27; abundance: -; CDR3aa: CASSLRQYNEKLFF; CDR3nt: TGTGCCAGCAGTCTAAGGCAGTACAATGAAAAACTGTTTTTT
d_gene: -; j_gene: TRBJ2-5; v_gene: TRBV7-8; abundance: -; CDR3aa: CASSLGRKPGETQYF; CDR3nt: TGTGCCAGCAGCTTAGGACGAAAGCCGGGAGAGACCCAGTACTTC